A single sample is the source of the 16 T cell receptor beta chains below, sequenced in a study of T cell responses to AZD1222 COVID-19 vaccine (dated by TCRdb to the early 2020s). The method behind the library was the immunoSEQ multiplex PCR assay. TCRdb obtained this table from immuneACCESS and retained in-frame rearrangements with V and J assigned. These tables miss some clones; where compared with another copy, unresolved V genes account for less than half of the shortfall, and the remainder is unexplained. Across this sample there are more than 95,000 clones, with about 92% seen only once. The top ten hold about 5% of the sample. The time point label, read with the paper, signifies: baseline before first vaccination. The sequencing here drew on peripheral blood, taken on day 0 of AZD1222 vaccination. These receptor sequences come from an adult in good health.

This clone came up once. This sequence joins TRBV28 and TRBJ1-5; D not certain. The ends were cut back, 6 bases at V and 2 bases at J, with 17 bases in the middle. This CDR3 has 16 residues. Germline V gives CDR1 MDHEN, CDR2 SYDVKM. The CDR3 DNA is TGTGCCAGCAGCAAATGGGCCCTGGAGGGCAATCAGCCCCAGCATTTT. It codes for CASSKWALEGNQPQHF.

The V call is TRBV6-1, the J call TRBJ1-3; no clear D. The CDR3 has 13 amino acids. Germline loops: CDR1 MNHNS, CDR2 SASEGT. V was clipped by 1 base and J by 3 bases, with 4 bases between them. The CDR3 spells CASSEVYGNTIYF. For the CDR3, the DNA is TGTGCCAGCAGTGAAGTTTATGGAAACACCATATATTTT.

This clone has a single count. The chain carries TRBV6-5 and TRBJ2-5, with 9 bases that match TRBD2. V shed 5 bases and J 7 bases; nucleotides not matched to a gene: 11. Germline CDR1 reads MNHEY; CDR2 reads SVGAGI. The length of the CDR3 is 15 residues. The CDR3 spells CASSPRRGGRVTQYF. For the CDR3, the DNA is TGTGCCAGCAGTCCCCGGCGGGGGGGCCGGGTGACCCAGTACTTC.

This clone has just a few counts. The J gene is TRBJ2-1, the V gene TRBV11-3; D possibly matches TRBD1 or TRBD2 (7 bases each). Trimming removed 0 bases at V and 7 bases at J, with 22 bases between. Looked up from germline, CDR1 is SGHNT and CDR2 is YENEEA. The CDR3 consists of 18 residues. In nucleotides, the CDR3 is TGTGCCAGCAGCTTAGATCAGGGGGGGACAGCAGCATCGAATGAGCAGTTCTTC. Translated, it gives CASSLDQGGTAASNEQFF.

This clone appeared a single time. One end of the junction varies from germline; a read error may be responsible. The chain has TRBV18 and TRBJ2-2; D is undetermined. This CDR3 is built from 12 residues. Germline assignment: CDR1 KGHSH and CDR2 LQKENI. CDR3 region: CASSPPDGELFF. In nucleotides, the CDR3 is TGTGCCAGCTCTCCACCGGACGGGGAGCTGTTTTTT.

This clone was observed once. The rearrangement uses TRBV7-3 and TRBJ2-2; 8 nucleotides line up with TRBD1. This CDR3 comprises 14 residues. J lost 7 bases, V lost 2 bases, and 3 bases had no gene match. The V gene's germline CDR1 is SGHTA and CDR2 FQGTGA. The CDR3 DNA reads TGTGCCAGCAGCTTACAGGGGGCTAGCGGGGAGCTGTTTTTT. Its protein is CASSLQGASGELFF.

This chain connects TRBV6-5 to TRBJ2-7; maybe TRBD1 (6 bases). Germline V gene lookup returns CDR1 MNHEY and CDR2 SVGAGI. This CDR3 region has 13 residues. V was cut by 6 bases and J by 3 bases, with 12 bases left in between. The CDR3 spells CASSQGTRYEQYF. The CDR3 DNA is TGTGCCAGCAGCCAAGGGACACGCTACGAGCAGTACTTC.

The chain carries TRBV5-8 and TRBJ2-7; D gene unclear. Germline V gives CDR1 SGHTS, CDR2 YDEGEE. With 1 base removed from V and 2 bases from J, the gap between germline ends came to 1 base. The CDR3 loop spans 11 amino acids. The CDR3 DNA reads as TGTGCCAGCAGCTTGCCCTACGAGCAGTACTTC. It is translated as CASSLPYEQYF.

The genes are TRBV28 and TRBJ1-1; possible D gene TRBD1, 5 bases. Between the trimmed V and J ends, which lost 8 bases and 7 bases, there was a span of 14 bases. Germline V gene sequence: CDR1 MDHEN, CDR2 SYDVKM. CDR3 length equals 12 residues. CDR3 amino acids: CASALGLGEAFF. The CDR3 nucleotides read TGTGCCAGCGCCCTGGGGCTGGGTGAAGCTTTCTTT.

The V gene is TRBV7-9, the J gene TRBJ2-3; TRBD2 aligns across 11 bases. The CDR3 sequence is 15 residues long. Germline CDR1 SEHNR, CDR2 FQNEAQ (reference sequence). The V gene end was trimmed by 5 bases and the J gene end by 2 bases; junction bases not matched to a gene: 3. The CDR3 protein is CASSTTSGATDTQYF. CDR3 nucleotides: TGTGCCAGCAGCACGACTAGCGGGGCCACAGATACGCAGTATTTT. The full variable domain, with the rest looked up from reference TRBV7-9 and TRBJ2-3, is DTGVSQNPRHKITKRGQNVTFRCDPISEHNRLYWYRQTLGQGPEFLTYFQNEAQLEKSRLLSDRFSAERPKGSFSTLEIQRTEQGDSAMYLCASSTTSGATDTQYFGPGTRLTVL.

This clone was seen a handful of times. This chain connects TRBV4-3 to TRBJ2-4, with TRBD2 matching 11 bases. Germline V gene lookup returns CDR1 LGHNA and CDR2 YSLEER. The V segment lost 0 bases and the J segment 7 bases; nucleotides outside the gene matches: 5. The CDR3 sequence is 16 residues long. The CDR3 protein is CASSQDVAGGPNIQYF. The CDR3 DNA reads TGCGCCAGCAGCCAAGATGTAGCGGGGGGGCCGAACATTCAGTACTTC.

The chain recombines TRBV7-8 with TRBJ2-2; the D gene could be TRBD1 or TRBD2 (5 bases each). Germline-derived CDR1 and CDR2 are SGHVS and FQNEAQ. This CDR3 spans 14 amino acids. The ends were cut back, 4 bases at V and 2 bases at J, with 8 bases in the middle. The CDR3 protein is CASSSGPNTGELFF. CDR3 in DNA: TGTGCCAGCAGCTCGGGACCAAACACCGGGGAGCTGTTTTTT.

This chain joins TRBV7-2 and TRBJ2-4, with D possibly TRBD1 on 5 matching bases. There are 12 residues in the CDR3. V was pared by 1 base and J by 9 bases, with 7 bases between. The V gene's germline CDR1 is SGHTA and CDR2 FQGNSA. CDR3 residues: CASSLGGAIQYF. CDR3 bases: TGTGCCAGCAGCTTAGGTGGGGCCATTCAGTACTTC.

Only a few counts were recorded for this clone. This chain connects TRBV5-6 to TRBJ1-2; D unresolved. Germline values: CDR1 SGHDT, CDR2 YYEEEE. The CDR3 loop spans 12 amino acids. V gave up 4 bases and J gave up 5 bases, with 9 bases separating them. The CDR3 region is CASSPGSYGYTF. CDR3 bases: TGTGCCAGCAGCCCCGGGTCTTATGGCTACACCTTC.

This clone occurred once. The chain uses TRBV5-1 and TRBJ1-6; D is ambiguous. CDR1 and CDR2 (germline): SGHRS, YFSETQ. Trimming left V 10 bases short and J 8 bases short, with 16 bases between. This CDR3 is built from 13 residues. CDR3 DNA: TGCGCCTCCTCGTCAGTCGGGGATTCACCCCTCCACTTT. Translated: CASSSVGDSPLHF.

This rearrangement joins TRBV6-5 to TRBJ2-1, with unresolved D. Germline CDR1 reads MNHEY; CDR2 reads SVGAGI. The CDR3 runs to 12 residues. V gave up 10 bases and J gave up 6 bases, with 13 bases separating them. The CDR3 spells CATRTGLNEQFF. The CDR3 DNA is TGTGCCACCCGGACGGGCCTCAATGAGCAGTTCTTC.